This entry lists 26 T cell receptor beta chains sequenced from one sample in a study of T cell responses to AZD1222 COVID-19 vaccine. TCRdb's table, derived via immunoSEQ multiplex PCR, lists solely in-frame clones and lacks some. Of tens of thousands of clones in the sample, more than 75% were seen once. Source: peripheral blood, taken on day 0 of AZD1222 vaccination. The source is an adult in good health.

The chain joins TRBV5-3 to TRBJ1-3; a weak D match, TRBD1 (6 bases). TRBV5-3 is an open reading frame whose function is uncertain. The V and J ends lost 2 bases and 4 bases respectively, with 22 bases between them. The CDR3 covers 18 residues. CDR3 bases: TGTGCCAGAAGCTTACACCCTACAGGGAATTTGGGAGGAAACACCATATATTTT. Translated, it gives CARSLHPTGNLGGNTIYF.

The chain links TRBV6-5 to TRBJ2-1; D call uncertain. Germline loops: CDR1 MNHEY, CDR2 SVGAGI. The CDR3 has 16 residues. V lost 0 bases, J lost 8 bases, and 17 bases lay in between. Here the CDR3 reads CASSYSGPGPRDEQFF. In nucleotides, the CDR3 is TGTGCCAGCAGTTACTCCGGGCCGGGCCCCCGGGATGAGCAGTTCTTC.

The V call is TRBV19, the J call TRBJ1-1; weak D call: TRBD1 (6 bases). Between the trimmed V and J ends, which lost 7 bases and 4 bases, there was a span of 19 bases. Germline V CDR1 and CDR2: LNHDA, SQIVND (reference sequence). The CDR3 has 15 amino acids. CDR3 in DNA: TGTGCCAGTACCCCGCTAACAGGGCCCCGCACTGAAGCTTTCTTT. Residues: CASTPLTGPRTEAFF.

The chain employs TRBV11-2 and TRBJ1-4; D unresolved. V was pared by 5 bases and J by 3 bases, with 16 bases between. The CDR3 is 16 residues long. Germline CDR1 is SGHAT and CDR2 is FQNNGV. The CDR3 DNA reads TGTGCCAGCAGCATAAACCGACTGGGATCTAATGAAAAACTGTTTTTT. This encodes CASSINRLGSNEKLFF.

The rearrangement links TRBV7-2 to TRBJ1-5, with D possibly TRBD1 on 5 matching bases. V was trimmed by 5 bases and J by 9 bases, leaving 14 bases between them. Germline CDR1 SGHTA, CDR2 FQGNSA. This CDR3 comprises 13 residues. CDR3 DNA: TGTGCCAGCAGCCTGCAGACAGTTCCGCCCCAGCATTTT. This encodes CASSLQTVPPQHF. The whole variable domain, filled in from reference TRBV7-2 and TRBJ1-5, reads GAGVSQSPSNKVTEKGKDVELRCDPISGHTALYWYRQSLGQGLEFLIYFQGNSAPDKSGLPSDRFSAERTGGSVSTLTIQRTQQEDSAVYLCASSLQTVPPQHFGDGTRLSIL.

This chain joins TRBV7-2 and TRBJ1-4, with 10 nucleotides matching TRBD1. The CDR3 sequence is 15 residues long. Germline lookup yields CDR1 SGHTA and CDR2 FQGNSA. The V segment lost 5 bases and the J segment 7 bases; nucleotides outside the gene matches: 7. In DNA form, the CDR3 reads TGTGCCAGCAGCCCACTCGGGGACAGGGGTGAAAAACTGTTTTTT. It specifies CASSPLGDRGEKLFF.

The rearrangement joins TRBV20-1 to TRBJ1-2; D uncertain. The CDR3 runs 9 residues. Trimming left V 5 bases short and J 5 bases short, with 3 bases between. Germline CDR1 reads DFQATT; CDR2 reads SNEGSKA (reference sequence). CDR3 residues: CSAGYGYTF. The CDR3, as DNA: TGCAGTGCTGGTTATGGCTACACCTTC.

The chain has TRBV9 and TRBJ2-3, with no clear D. Germline CDR1 SGDLS, CDR2 YYNGEE. The CDR3 length is 14 residues. V dropped 0 bases and J dropped 5 bases, with 10 bases sitting between them. CDR3 sequence: CASSVEASGDTQYF. CDR3 DNA sequence: TGTGCCAGCAGCGTAGAGGCCAGTGGAGATACGCAGTATTTT.

The J gene is TRBJ1-5, the V gene TRBV6-5; 8 bases fit TRBD1. The germline CDR1 and CDR2 sequences are MNHEY and SVGAGI. CDR3 length: 11 residues. V lost 6 bases, J lost 16 bases, and 8 bases stayed unmatched. The CDR3 protein is CASSQGQVCHF. Here the CDR3 DNA reads TGTGCCAGCAGCCAGGGACAGGTCTGCCATTTT.

The V gene is TRBV30, the J gene TRBJ1-2, with 12 bases identical to TRBD1. Germline values: CDR1 GTSNPN, CDR2 SVGIG (reference sequence). This CDR3 contains 15 residues. The V segment lost 1 base and the J segment 3 bases; nucleotides outside the gene matches: 3. The CDR3 DNA reads as TGTGCCTGGAGTGGGGGACAGGGGGCCTACTATGGCTACACCTTC. This translates into CAWSGGQGAYYGYTF. The full variable domain, its missing parts supplied by reference TRBV30 and TRBJ1-2, is SQTIHQWPATLVQPVGSPLSLECTVEGTSNPNLYWYRQAAGRGLQLLFYSVGIGQISSEVPQNLSASRPQDRQFILSSKKLLLSDSGFYLCAWSGGQGAYYGYTFGSGTRLTVV.

In DNA form, the CDR3 reads TGTGCCACCAGCAGAGTAGGTAGCTGGGTCAAAAACATTCAGTACTTC. It translates to CATSRVGSWVKNIQYF. The chain employs TRBV15 and TRBJ2-4; D remains ambiguous. CDR1 is LNHNV, CDR2 YYDKDF, per germline (reference sequence). The ends were cut back, 1 base at V and 3 bases at J, with 13 bases in the middle. There are 16 residues in the CDR3.

V usage is TRBV3-1 (or the pseudogene TRBV3-2) and J usage is TRBJ2-3; 8 bases line up with TRBD2. V gave up 6 bases and J gave up 5 bases; unmatched junction bases: 16. CDR1 is LGHDT and CDR2 is YNNKEL in the germline V gene (reference sequence). The CDR3 consists of 17 residues. For the CDR3, the DNA is TGTGCCAGCAGGCAACAAAAGCCGGGGGGGGCGCAAGATACGCAGTATTTT. This translates into CASRQQKPGGAQDTQYF.

CDR3 DNA: TGTGCCAGCAGCAAAGGGGGTTTCATGAACACTGAAGCTTTCTTT. It translates to CASSKGGFMNTEAFF. The chain recombines TRBV9 with TRBJ1-1; D might be TRBD1 (6 bases). CDR3 length: 15 residues. Trimming cost V 4 bases and J 0 bases, with 13 bases left between them. The germline V gene encodes CDR1 SGDLS and CDR2 YYNGEE.

This clone was detected only a few times. The same CDR3 arises from other DNA sequences in this sample as well. CDR3 bases: TGTGCCAGCAGTTTATCCCGACCAGATACGCAGTATTTT. The encoded protein is CASSLSRPDTQYF. V and J are TRBV27 and TRBJ2-3; no definite D call. V was shortened by 0 bases and J by 4 bases, with 5 bases between the two germline ends. This CDR3 spans 13 amino acids. Germline lookup yields CDR1 MNHEY and CDR2 SMNVEV (reference sequence).

The genes are TRBV10-3 and TRBJ2-3, with 11 nucleotides matching TRBD2. Unmatched junction bases numbered 6, after V lost 4 bases and J lost 6 bases. This CDR3 spans 15 amino acids. Germline CDR1 is ENHRY and CDR2 is SYGVKD. The CDR3 DNA is TGTGCCATCAGTGTTAGCGGGGGGGCAGGTGATACGCAGTATTTT. Protein: CAISVSGGAGDTQYF.

In its sample, this clone was seen once. V is TRBV9 and J is TRBJ1-6, with D uncertain. The germline gives CDR1 SGDLS, CDR2 YYNGEE. V lost 4 bases and J 7 bases, leaving 6 bases between the germline ends. The CDR3 runs to 12 residues. CDR3 DNA sequence: TGTGCCAGCAGCCACCCCAATTCACCCCTCCACTTT. Translating it yields CASSHPNSPLHF.

The J gene is TRBJ1-2, the V gene TRBV13, with D possibly TRBD1 on 6 matching bases. CDR1 PRHDT and CDR2 FYEKMQ come from the germline V gene (reference sequence). V lost 2 bases, J lost 4 bases, and 17 bases lay in between. The CDR3 is 16 amino acids. The CDR3 sequence: CASSLSMSGDLYGYTF. The DNA for the CDR3 is TGTGCCAGCAGCTTAAGTATGTCAGGGGACCTCTATGGCTACACCTTC.

The chain is built from TRBV18 and TRBJ1-2; no reliable D call. The CDR3 has 14 amino acids. Trimming left V 2 bases short and J 12 bases short, with 19 bases between. The germline gives CDR1 KGHSH, CDR2 LQKENI. CDR3 sequence: CASSPAPSPNGDTF. In nucleotides, the CDR3 is TGTGCCAGCTCACCAGCACCCTCACCCAACGGCGACACCTTC.

This clone was picked up one time. The CDR3 nucleotides read TGTGCCAGCTCGCTTTGGCTAGCGGGAAGCACAGATACGCAGTATTTT. As protein: CASSLWLAGSTDTQYF. J is TRBJ2-3 and V is TRBV18, with 9 bases identical to TRBD2. In germline, CDR1 is KGHSH, CDR2 LQKENI. V shed 6 bases, J shed 0 bases, and the junction held 7 bases outside the gene matches. CDR3 length equals 16 residues.

The V and J genes are TRBV3-1 (or the pseudogene TRBV3-2) and TRBJ2-5; TRBD2 aligns across 11 bases. Germline loops: CDR1 LGHDT, CDR2 YNNKEL (reference sequence). V was pared by 1 base and J by 6 bases, with 7 bases of the junction left unmatched. This CDR3 region has 16 residues. The CDR3 loop is CASSQALAGGRKTQYF. The CDR3 bases are TGTGCCAGCAGCCAAGCTTTAGCGGGGGGGCGAAAGACCCAGTACTTC.

The chain links TRBV2 to TRBJ2-5; TRBD2 matches at 11 bases. Germline CDR1 is SNHLY and CDR2 is FYNNEI. There are 17 residues in the CDR3. The V gene end was trimmed by 6 bases and the J gene end by 3 bases; junction bases not matched to a gene: 12. The CDR3 spells CASRKLAGAQKKETQYF. The CDR3 DNA reads as TGTGCCAGCAGGAAACTAGCGGGGGCCCAAAAGAAAGAGACCCAGTACTTC.

The V and J genes are TRBV6-5 and TRBJ2-7; 13 bases align to TRBD2. CDR3 size: 14 residues. The V segment lost 6 bases and the J segment 7 bases; nucleotides outside the gene matches: 6. Germline-derived CDR1 and CDR2 are MNHEY and SVGAGI. The CDR3 loop reads CASRLAGGPWEQYF. The CDR3 DNA is TGTGCCAGCAGACTAGCGGGGGGGCCATGGGAGCAGTACTTC.

This chain joins TRBV7-2 and TRBJ1-4, with 7 bases matching TRBD1. The CDR3 covers 15 residues. CDR1 and CDR2 (germline): SGHTA, FQGNSA. The V and J ends lost 2 bases and 4 bases, in that order; junction bases with no gene match: 4. The CDR3: CASSLRGQHNEKLFF. CDR3 DNA sequence: TGTGCCAGCAGCTTAAGGGGACAGCATAATGAAAAACTGTTTTTT. The full variable domain, its missing parts supplied by reference TRBV7-2 and TRBJ1-4, is GAGVSQSPSNKVTEKGKDVELRCDPISGHTALYWYRQSLGQGLEFLIYFQGNSAPDKSGLPSDRFSAERTGGSVSTLTIQRTQQEDSAVYLCASSLRGQHNEKLFFGSGTQLSVL.

The rearrangement uses TRBV2 and TRBJ1-1, with D unclear. Germline V gene lookup returns CDR1 SNHLY and CDR2 FYNNEI. Trimming removed 7 bases at V and 3 bases at J, with 15 bases between. The CDR3 spans 14 residues. CDR3 sequence (DNA): TGTGCCAGCAATAATGGCAGGAGAGACACTGAAGCTTTCTTT. It yields the protein CASNNGRRDTEAFF.

The chain has TRBV7-2 and TRBJ2-5; 9 nucleotides align to TRBD2. The CDR3 consists of 17 residues. Germline CDR1 and CDR2: SGHTA and FQGNSA. The junction had 15 bases not matched to a gene; V was cut back by 5 bases and J by 5 bases. The CDR3 region is CASSTRASGTRGETQYF. The CDR3 DNA follows: TGTGCCAGCAGCACACGGGCTAGCGGGACCCGGGGCGAGACCCAGTACTTC.

The chain employs TRBV24-1 and TRBJ2-2; TRBD2 matches 10 bases. The CDR3 has 14 amino acids. With V trimmed by 10 bases and J by 8 bases, 9 bases remained unmatched. CDR1 KGHDR and CDR2 SFDVKD come from the germline V gene. The CDR3 spells CATTSSGSTGELFF. The DNA of the CDR3 is TGTGCCACAACCTCTAGCGGGAGTACAGGGGAGCTGTTTTTT.